This T cell receptor (beta chain) was documented in a study of T cell repertoires in cytomegalovirus infection. Study-wide findings and caveats: The study found HLA-C-restricted CMV-specific TCR beta clonotypes dominating the ex vivo response.

One entry per CDR3 protein, called by TCRdb with MiXCR from the reads. The profile shows 680,000 or so distinct CDR3 sequences, 33% of them singletons. The J segment lost 2 bases and the V segment lost 4 bases, leaving 5 bases of the junction unmatched. Germline CDR1 reads DFQATT; CDR2 reads SNEGSKA (reference sequence). The length of the CDR3 is 13 residues. About this clonotype: The target antigen is unknown.

This clonotype was obtained from a human donor in good health (CMV status not recorded). Some clones in this sample may be carry-over from other donors' samples. V usage is TRBV20-1 and J usage is TRBJ2-7, with 7 bases matching TRBD1. Source: cultured PBMCs, taken from culture after CMV antigen stimulation. The CDR3 DNA reads as TGCAGTGCTACCCGGACAGGCGCCTACGAGCAGTACTTC. This gives the protein CSATRTGAYEQYF.